This T cell receptor beta chain was captured by sequencing in a study of blood T cell repertoires in COVID-19. The CDR3 covers 13 residues. V was trimmed by 7 bases and J by 2 bases, leaving 9 bases between them. Clones were sequenced by immunoSEQ multiplex PCR, and TCRdb holds only the in-frame ones, with some missing. The table lists some 250,000 clones, approximately 85% of them singletons. The gene calls are TRBV12-3 or TRBV12-4 and TRBJ1-3; TRBD1 might be the D (5 bases). Sequences were obtained from PBMCs or T cells enriched from blood (not recorded which). The TCR originated in a woman in her 50s who had recovered from COVID-19. In DNA form, the CDR3 reads TGTGCCAGCAAAGCCAGGGCTGGAAACACCATATATTTT. Encoded protein: CASKARAGNTIYF.